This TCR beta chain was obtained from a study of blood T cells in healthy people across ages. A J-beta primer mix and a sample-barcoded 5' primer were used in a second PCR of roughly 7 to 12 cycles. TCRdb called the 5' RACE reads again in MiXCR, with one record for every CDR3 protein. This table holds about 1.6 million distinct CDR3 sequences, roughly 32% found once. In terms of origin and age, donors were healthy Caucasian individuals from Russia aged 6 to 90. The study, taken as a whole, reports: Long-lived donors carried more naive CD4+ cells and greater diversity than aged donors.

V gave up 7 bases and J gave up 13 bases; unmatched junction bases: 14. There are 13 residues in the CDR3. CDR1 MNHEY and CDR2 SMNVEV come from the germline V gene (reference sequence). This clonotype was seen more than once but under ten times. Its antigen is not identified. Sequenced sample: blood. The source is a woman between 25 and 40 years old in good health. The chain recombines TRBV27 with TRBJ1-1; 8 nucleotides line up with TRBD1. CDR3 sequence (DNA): TGTGCCAGCAAAAAACCACAGGGGGATGTGGATTTCTTT. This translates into CASKKPQGDVDFF.